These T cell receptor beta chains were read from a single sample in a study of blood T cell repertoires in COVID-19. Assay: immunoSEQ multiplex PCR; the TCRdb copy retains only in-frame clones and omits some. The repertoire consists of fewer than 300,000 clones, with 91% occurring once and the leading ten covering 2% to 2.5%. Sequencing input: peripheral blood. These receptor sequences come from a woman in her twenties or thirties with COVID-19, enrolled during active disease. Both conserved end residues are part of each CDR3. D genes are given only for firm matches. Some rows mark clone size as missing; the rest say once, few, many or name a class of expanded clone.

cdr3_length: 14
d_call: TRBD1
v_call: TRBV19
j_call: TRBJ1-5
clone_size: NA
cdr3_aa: CASKEGAINQPQHF
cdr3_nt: TGTGCCAGTAAAGAGGGGGCTATCAATCAGCCCCAGCATTTT

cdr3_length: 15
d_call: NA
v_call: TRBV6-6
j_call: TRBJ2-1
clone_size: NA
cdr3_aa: CASSFGRVSYNEQFF
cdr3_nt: TGTGCCAGCAGTTTTGGGCGGGTTTCCTACAATGAGCAGTTCTTC

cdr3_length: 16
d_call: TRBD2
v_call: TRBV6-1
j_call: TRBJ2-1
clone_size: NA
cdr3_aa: CASSAGLAGTYNEQFF
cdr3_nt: TGTGCCAGCAGTGCAGGACTAGCGGGTACTTACAATGAGCAGTTCTTC

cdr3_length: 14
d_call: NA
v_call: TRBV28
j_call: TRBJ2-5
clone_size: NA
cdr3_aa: CASSSGRGQETQYF
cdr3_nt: TGTGCCAGCAGTTCCGGCAGGGGCCAAGAGACCCAGTACTTC

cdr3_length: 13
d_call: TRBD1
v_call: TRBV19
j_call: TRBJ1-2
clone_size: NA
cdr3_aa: CASSSWQGDGYTF
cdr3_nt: TGTGCCAGTAGCTCCTGGCAGGGGGATGGCTACACCTTC

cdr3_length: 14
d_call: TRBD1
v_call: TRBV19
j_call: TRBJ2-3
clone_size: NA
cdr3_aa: CASSTTGGTDTQYF
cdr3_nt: TGTGCCAGTAGTACGACAGGGGGCACAGATACGCAGTATTTT

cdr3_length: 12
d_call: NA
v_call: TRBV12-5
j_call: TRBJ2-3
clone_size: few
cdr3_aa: CASGRSTDTQYF
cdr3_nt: TGTGCTAGTGGGAGGAGTACAGATACGCAGTATTTT

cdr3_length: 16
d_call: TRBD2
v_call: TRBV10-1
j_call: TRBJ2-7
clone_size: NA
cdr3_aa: CASSETKTSGLYEQYF
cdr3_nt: TGCGCCAGCAGTGAGACTAAGACTAGCGGACTCTACGAGCAGTACTTC

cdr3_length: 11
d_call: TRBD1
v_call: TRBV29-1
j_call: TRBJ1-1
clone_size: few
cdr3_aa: CSGGTGAEAFF
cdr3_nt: TGCAGCGGAGGGACAGGGGCCGAAGCTTTCTTT

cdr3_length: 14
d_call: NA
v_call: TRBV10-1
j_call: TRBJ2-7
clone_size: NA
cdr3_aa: CASSPTGIGNEQYF
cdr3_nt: TGCGCCAGCAGCCCCACAGGGATTGGGAACGAGCAGTACTTC

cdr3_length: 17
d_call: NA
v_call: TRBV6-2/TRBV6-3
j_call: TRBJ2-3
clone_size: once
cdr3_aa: CASSYSGGRRATDTQYF
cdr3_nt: TGTGCCAGCAGTTACTCAGGGGGACGCCGAGCCACAGATACGCAGTATTTT

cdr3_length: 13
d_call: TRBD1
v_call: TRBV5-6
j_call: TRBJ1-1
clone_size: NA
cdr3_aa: CASSPGQITEAFF
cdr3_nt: TGTGCCAGCAGCCCGGGACAGATCACTGAAGCTTTCTTT

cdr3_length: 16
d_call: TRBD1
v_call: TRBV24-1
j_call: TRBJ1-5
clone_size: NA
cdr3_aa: CATSDGGTDSNQPQHF
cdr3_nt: TGTGCCACCAGTGATGGGGGGACAGATAGCAATCAGCCCCAGCATTTT